What follows are 3 T cell receptor beta chains derived from one specimen sequenced in a study of cytomegalovirus exposure and HLA in healthy donors. PCR amplification relied on 60 Vbeta primers (plus 13 Jbeta primers). Sequencing used immunoSEQ multiplex PCR; TCRdb keeps in-frame clones, though not all of them. The data contain under 150,000 clones, 79% of them singletons. Input material: PBMCs. These receptors all stem from a woman aged 40-49 years in good health and CMV-seropositive.

The V gene is TRBV11-3, the J gene TRBJ1-5; D is ambiguous. Trimming removed 4 bases from V and 7 bases from J, with 20 bases in between. This CDR3 contains 16 residues. Germline CDR1 and CDR2: SGHNT and YENEEA. As DNA, the CDR3 is TGTGCCAGCAGCTCCCGGGTTCCGGGGAGATTCCAGCCCCAGCATTTT. It codes for CASSSRVPGRFQPQHF.

The chain couples TRBV5-1 to TRBJ2-1; D gene unclear. V lost 0 bases, J lost 14 bases, and 12 bases lay in between. This CDR3 region has 12 residues. CDR1 SGHRS and CDR2 YFSETQ come from the germline V gene. CDR3 sequence: CASSLDGPTKFF. CDR3 in DNA: TGCGCCAGCAGCTTGGATGGTCCTACCAAGTTCTTC. Looking up the rest from reference TRBV5-1 and TRBJ2-1 gives the full variable domain: KAGVTQTPRYLIKTRGQQVTLSCSPISGHRSVSWYQQTPGQGLQFLFEYFSETQRNKGNFPGRFSGRQFSNSRSEMNVSTLELGDSALYLCASSLDGPTKFFGPGTRLTVL.

V is TRBV10-1 and J is TRBJ2-3; 7 bases map to TRBD2. Trimming at V came to 1 base and at J to 0 bases, leaving 10 bases not matched to a gene. This CDR3 contains 18 residues. CDR1 WNHNN and CDR2 SYGVQD come from the germline V gene (reference sequence). The CDR3 sequence is CASSEFAGEDPSTDTQYF. As DNA, the CDR3 is TGCGCCAGCAGTGAGTTTGCGGGGGAAGACCCGAGCACAGATACGCAGTATTTT.